These 31 T cell receptor beta chains originate from one sample sequenced in a study of spatial heterogeneity in lung cancer. Time point given: sample taken at primary tumor resection. TCRdb recomputed calls from the 5' RACE reads with MiXCR, one row per CDR3 protein. The sample shows 500 to 650 distinct CDR3 sequences, 9% of them seen only once. Source: normal lung tissue next to the tumor, taken at surgery. The receptor source for this set is a female donor with early-stage non-small cell lung cancer.

By its share, this clonotype is medium-sized (0.01 to 0.1%). A library made for alpha chains picked up this beta chain off target, so its size means little. The chain recombines TRBV12-3 or TRBV12-4 with TRBJ2-1; 7 positions match TRBD2. Losses at the gene ends were 6 bases for V and 5 bases for J; bases not matched to a gene: 10. The CDR3 totals 15 residues. As DNA, the CDR3 is TGTGCCAGCAGCGCCCGCACTAGCGCGAACAATGAGCAGTTCTTC. Amino acids: CASSARTSANNEQFF.

Comment on this clonotype: Because the library targeted alpha chains, this beta chain is an off-target read whose size means little. V and J are TRBV5-1 and TRBJ1-1, with D unresolved. The CDR3 loop spans 13 amino acids. The V gene lost 0 bases and the J gene lost 8 bases, with 11 bases spanning the gap. The germline gives CDR1 SGHRS, CDR2 YFSETQ. In DNA form, the CDR3 reads TGCGCCAGCAGCTTGGAAGTAGTGGCCGAAGCTTTCTTT. Protein product: CASSLEVVAEAFF.

This clonotype is judged medium-sized. Because the library targeted alpha chains, this beta chain is an off-target read whose size means little. The chain is built from TRBV24-1 and TRBJ2-3; 7 positions match TRBD2. The CDR3 spans 17 residues. V gave up 3 bases and J gave up 3 bases; unmatched junction bases: 11. Germline-derived CDR1 and CDR2 are KGHDR and SFDVKD. The CDR3 coding sequence is TGTGCCACCAGTGATCCTTCCACTAGCGACCCGACAGATACGCAGTATTTT. Its protein is CATSDPSTSDPTDTQYF.

Notes on this clonotype: For a library built for alpha chains, this beta chain is a stray read; little rests on its size. The chain couples TRBV6-5 to TRBJ2-3; no definite D call. V was trimmed by 2 bases and J by 4 bases, leaving 10 bases between them. The V gene's germline CDR1 is MNHEY and CDR2 SVGAGI. The CDR3 consists of 14 residues. The CDR3 region has the DNA TGTGCCAGCAGTTACCTCCGCGAGGCAGATACGCAGTATTTT. It encodes CASSYLREADTQYF.

This clonotype is termed large. For a library built for alpha chains, this beta chain is a stray read; little rests on its size. The chain employs TRBV2 and TRBJ2-7; TRBD1 is a possible D gene (6 bases). CDR1 SNHLY and CDR2 FYNNEI come from the germline V gene. The ends were cut back, 4 bases at V and 3 bases at J, with 13 bases in the middle. The CDR3 covers 14 residues. CDR3 sequence: CASSVEGEVYEQYF. In DNA form, the CDR3 reads TGTGCCAGCAGTGTTGAGGGGGAAGTCTACGAGCAGTACTTC.

This clonotype is judged large. The size of this beta chain means little, since it is a stray read in a library made for alpha chains. V and J are TRBV19 and TRBJ2-7; D gene uncertain. Germline CDR1 reads LNHDA; CDR2 reads SQIVND (reference sequence). The CDR3 length is 12 residues. Trimming stripped 5 bases from V and 6 bases from J, with 11 bases between. In nucleotides, the CDR3 is TGTGCCAGTAGTCACACTGCGAGCGAGCAGTACTTC. The encoded protein is CASSHTASEQYF.

Within the sample, this clonotype is medium-sized. This beta chain represents an off-target read in a library built for alpha chains; its size is of limited meaning. V gene TRBV24-1 combines with J gene TRBJ2-5; D gene ambiguous. The CDR3 covers 11 residues. Germline CDR1 KGHDR, CDR2 SFDVKD. Trimming removed 3 bases at V and 6 bases at J, with 4 bases between. This CDR3 reads CATSDGQTQYF. Written as DNA, the CDR3 is TGTGCCACCAGTGATGGGCAGACCCAGTACTTC.

This clonotype qualifies as large. Since it is a stray read in a library aimed at alpha chains, this beta chain has a size that is not meaningful. The chain uses TRBV5-1 and TRBJ2-2; TRBD2 matches 8 bases. Per the germline V gene, CDR1 is SGHRS and CDR2 is YFSETQ. This CDR3 is built from 15 residues. J lost 0 bases, V lost 4 bases, and 2 bases had no gene match. The CDR3 loop is CASSPGGANTGELFF. DNA of the CDR3: TGCGCCAGCAGCCCGGGGGGGGCGAACACCGGGGAGCTGTTTTTT.

This clonotype is large. This beta chain is off target for a library built for alpha chains, so its abundance means little. The genes are TRBV11-3 and TRBJ2-1; 9 bases are a match to TRBD2. The CDR3 loop spans 15 amino acids. Germline V gives CDR1 SGHNT, CDR2 YENEEA. The ends lost 1 base at V and 5 bases at J; junction bases unmatched: 3. CDR3 nucleotides: TGTGCCAGCAGCTTAGGCGGGGGGGCAAACAATGAGCAGTTCTTC. Protein: CASSLGGGANNEQFF.

Within the sample, this clonotype is medium-sized. This beta chain slipped into a library made for alpha chains as a stray read, so its size is not meaningful. The V call is TRBV10-3, the J call TRBJ2-7; perhaps TRBD2 as D (7 bases). Germline CDR1 is ENHRY and CDR2 is SYGVKD. Trimming stripped 2 bases from V and 3 bases from J, with 11 bases between. This CDR3 contains 14 residues. The CDR3 is CAISEPGGSYEQYF. CDR3 nucleotide sequence: TGTGCCATCAGTGAGCCGGGGGGCAGCTACGAGCAGTACTTC.

Points on this clonotype: Being off target in a library aimed at alpha chains, this beta chain has a size of little meaning. The J gene is TRBJ2-7, the V gene TRBV5-1, with 11 bases lining up with TRBD2. Germline assignment: CDR1 SGHRS and CDR2 YFSETQ. This CDR3 is built from 18 residues. The V gene end was trimmed by 0 bases and the J gene end by 0 bases; junction bases not matched to a gene: 8. The CDR3 coding sequence is TGCGCCAGCAGCTTGGAGACTAGCGGGGCGAGGAGCTCCTACGAGCAGTACTTC. This codes for CASSLETSGARSSYEQYF.

Notes on this clonotype: The library was built for alpha chains, so this beta chain is an off-target read and its size means little. The chain links TRBV12-3 or TRBV12-4 to TRBJ2-5; D uncertain. Trimming took off 5 bases at V and 4 bases at J, with 5 bases between the two ends. The CDR3 is 11 residues long. This CDR3 is CASSARETQYF. DNA of the CDR3: TGTGCCAGCAGTGCCAGAGAGACCCAGTACTTC.

Concerning this clonotype itself: Because the library targeted alpha chains, this beta chain is an off-target read whose size means little. The chain carries TRBV20-1 and TRBJ2-7, with D tentatively TRBD1 or TRBD2 (5 bases each). The CDR3 spans 10 residues. The germline V gene encodes CDR1 DFQATT and CDR2 SNEGSKA (reference sequence). The V end was cut by 5 bases, the J end by 8 bases, with 10 bases between. Here the CDR3 reads CSADGAQQYF. CDR3 nucleotides: TGCAGTGCTGACGGGGCCCAGCAGTACTTC.

By its share, this clonotype is large. This beta chain lies outside the target of a library built for alpha chains; its clone size means little. The chain couples TRBV9 to TRBJ2-3, with 10 bases aligning to TRBD2. Germline V gene sequence: CDR1 SGDLS, CDR2 YYNGEE. V dropped 0 bases and J dropped 7; count of bases not matched to a gene: 5. The CDR3 sequence is 15 residues long. The CDR3 spells CASSVGIAGGNTQYF. The CDR3 nucleotides read TGTGCCAGCAGCGTAGGGATAGCGGGAGGCAATACGCAGTATTTT.

This clonotype was observed a few times. This beta chain appears as a stray read in a library generated for alpha chains; its size is not informative. V is TRBV19 and J is TRBJ2-7; D remains unclear. The germline V gene has CDR1 LNHDA and CDR2 SQIVND (reference sequence). V was pared by 0 bases and J by 0 bases, with 3 bases between. The length of the CDR3 is 13 residues. CDR3 residues: CASSIEGSYEQYF. The CDR3 nucleotides read TGTGCCAGTAGTATAGAAGGCTCCTACGAGCAGTACTTC.

A note on this clonotype: This beta chain is a stray read from a library made for alpha chains; its abundance is not meaningful. The V gene is TRBV7-3, the J gene TRBJ2-2; perhaps TRBD1 as D (7 bases). Germline loops: CDR1 SGHTA, CDR2 FQGTGA. CDR3 length: 16 amino acids. The V end was cut by 5 bases, the J end by 1 base, with 14 bases between. The CDR3 loop is CASSHQGGRNTGELFF. The CDR3 DNA is TGTGCCAGCAGCCACCAGGGGGGTAGGAACACCGGGGAGCTGTTTTTT.

This clonotype is judged large. With the library built for alpha chains, this beta chain is off target and its frequency is not meaningful. This chain links TRBV19 with TRBJ2-1; TRBD1 agrees at 9 bases. J lost 7 bases, V lost 5 bases, and 6 bases had no gene match. Germline CDR1 LNHDA, CDR2 SQIVND (reference sequence). The CDR3 is made up of 14 amino acids. CDR3 bases: TGTGCCAGTAGTCCCTTGGGGACAGGGAATGAGCAGTTCTTC. It specifies CASSPLGTGNEQFF.

A word on this clonotype: Because this beta chain is a stray read in a library intended to capture alpha chains, its abundance should not be given much weight. The CDR3 here is CASRQSNQPQHF. CDR3 in DNA: TGTGCCAGTAGGCAGAGCAATCAGCCCCAGCATTTT. This sequence joins TRBV19 and TRBJ1-5, with D unclear. In germline, CDR1 is LNHDA, CDR2 SQIVND (reference sequence). V lost 6 bases to trimming and J lost 1 base, with 4 bases between them. The CDR3 consists of 12 residues.

This clonotype showed up just a few times. Found in a library prepared for alpha chains, this beta chain is an off-target read, and its abundance has little meaning. The chain carries TRBV7-2 and TRBJ2-1; maybe TRBD2 (6 bases). The ends were cut back, 2 bases at V and 9 bases at J, with 14 bases in the middle. Germline V gene data show CDR1 as SGHTA and CDR2 as FQGNSA. There are 14 residues in the CDR3. Written as DNA, the CDR3 is TGTGCCAGCAGCTTAAGGTGGGGGGACGGTGAGCAGTTCTTC. Translated: CASSLRWGDGEQFF. The whole variable domain, filled in from reference TRBV7-2 and TRBJ2-1, reads GAGVSQSPSNKVTEKGKDVELRCDPISGHTALYWYRQSLGQGLEFLIYFQGNSAPDKSGLPSDRFSAERTGGSVSTLTIQRTQQEDSAVYLCASSLRWGDGEQFFGPGTRLTVL.

This clonotype counts as medium-sized. For a library built for alpha chains, this beta chain is a stray read; little rests on its size. V and J are TRBV2 and TRBJ2-7, with 10 nucleotides matching TRBD1. Germline loops: CDR1 SNHLY, CDR2 FYNNEI. The junction had 6 bases not matched to a gene; V was cut back by 5 bases and J by 2 bases. CDR3 size: 15 residues. The CDR3 loop is CASSYSGTGAYEQYF. CDR3 in DNA: TGTGCCAGCAGTTATTCCGGGACAGGGGCCTACGAGCAGTACTTC.

This clonotype is large (0.1 to 1%). As an off-target read in a library built for alpha chains, this beta chain has a frequency of little significance. The chain has TRBV7-8 and TRBJ2-5; 13 positions agree with TRBD2. V shed 2 bases, J shed 5 bases, and the junction held 2 bases outside the gene matches. This CDR3 spans 15 amino acids. Germline CDR1 reads SGHVS; CDR2 reads FQNEAQ. CDR3 region: CASSLTSGGAETQYF. CDR3 sequence (DNA): TGTGCCAGCAGCTTAACTAGCGGGGGGGCGGAGACCCAGTACTTC.

Note on this clonotype: As an off-target read in a library built for alpha chains, this beta chain has a frequency of little significance. The rearrangement uses TRBV6-6 and TRBJ2-3; D gene ambiguous. Germline CDR1 reads MNHNY; CDR2 reads SVGAGI (reference sequence). The CDR3 is 12 amino acids. V gave up 2 bases and J gave up 4 bases, with 4 bases separating them. CDR3 amino acids: CASSYRSDTQYF. The CDR3 nucleotides are TGTGCCAGCAGTTACCGTTCAGATACGCAGTATTTT.

By share, this clonotype counts as medium-sized. This beta chain was picked up by a library intended for alpha chains and is off target, so its count carries little meaning. V and J are TRBV6-1 and TRBJ1-1; D gene unclear. Deletions cut 10 bases from V and 1 base from J, with 13 bases between. CDR1 MNHNS and CDR2 SASEGT come from the germline V gene. The CDR3 runs 13 residues. CDR3 sequence: CAILHSSNTEAFF. CDR3 nucleotides: TGTGCCATCCTCCATTCCTCGAACACTGAAGCTTTCTTT.

Within the sample, this clonotype is large (0.1 to 1%). Because this beta chain is a stray read in a library intended to capture alpha chains, its abundance should not be given much weight. V is TRBV5-6 and J is TRBJ2-4; 8 bases match TRBD2. Losses at the gene ends were 5 bases for V and 3 bases for J; bases not matched to a gene: 7. The germline V gene encodes CDR1 SGHDT and CDR2 YYEEEE. This CDR3 spans 15 amino acids. The CDR3 here is CASRRSGEGKNIQYF. CDR3 in DNA: TGTGCCAGCAGGCGTAGCGGGGAAGGCAAAAACATTCAGTACTTC. Full variable domain (missing parts from reference TRBV5-6 and TRBJ2-4): DAGVTQSPTHLIKTRGQQVTLRCSPKSGHDTVSWYQQALGQGPQFIFQYYEEEERQRGNFPDRFSGHQFPNYSSELNVNALLLGDSALYLCASRRSGEGKNIQYFGAGTRLSVL.

This clonotype is judged large. This beta chain represents an off-target read in a library built for alpha chains; its size is of limited meaning. The chain combines TRBV20-1 with TRBJ1-6; 8 bases are a match to TRBD1. The CDR3 runs to 15 residues. V was clipped by 1 base and J by 13 bases; unmatched bases: 12. Germline V gives CDR1 DFQATT, CDR2 SNEGSKA (reference sequence). For the CDR3, the DNA is TGCAGTGCTAGAGTACCGGGACAGGACACTTCGCCCCTCCACTTT. Its protein is CSARVPGQDTSPLHF.

By share, this clonotype ranks as medium-sized (0.01 to 0.1%). As an off-target read in a library built for alpha chains, this beta chain has a frequency of little significance. The chain uses TRBV6-5 and TRBJ2-3; 14 bases are a match to TRBD2. CDR3 length: 18 amino acids. Trimming took 6 bases from V and 0 from J; bases not matched to a gene: 8. Germline V lookup: CDR1 MNHEY, CDR2 SVGAGI. This CDR3 is CASRIGTSGGRSTDTQYF. The CDR3 DNA sequence: TGTGCCAGCAGGATCGGGACTAGCGGGGGCCGTAGCACAGATACGCAGTATTTT.

Worth noting for this clonotype: This may come from a read error, since a much larger clone is one base off. Since the CDR3 does not end with the conserved phenylalanine or tryptophan, this likely comes from a read error. This beta chain is off target for a library built for alpha chains, so its abundance means little. The V call is TRBV20-1, the J call TRBJ2-1, with D tentatively TRBD1 or TRBD2 (6 bases each). The CDR3 length is 16 residues. V lost 6 bases, J lost 2 bases, and 20 bases lay in between. Germline CDR1 reads DFQATT; CDR2 reads SNEGSKA (reference sequence). The CDR3 region is CSARPFRGAAYNEQFS. In DNA form, the CDR3 reads TGCAGTGCAAGGCCGTTTAGGGGGGCCGCCTACAATGAGCAGTTCTCC.

There are a few counts of this clonotype. The library was built for alpha chains, so this beta chain is an off-target read and its size means little. V usage is TRBV20-1 and J usage is TRBJ2-5, with TRBD2 as a possible D gene (6 bases). V was clipped by 1 base and J by 7 bases, with 28 bases between them. The CDR3 runs 18 residues. Per germline, CDR1 DFQATT and CDR2 SNEGSKA (reference sequence). CDR3 in DNA: TGCAGTGCTAGAGTGCTGAGAGGAGGGGAAGTAGTATTTGGGACCCAGTACTTC. Residues: CSARVLRGGEVVFGTQYF.

This clonotype was detected a few times. This beta chain is a stray sequence in a library constructed for alpha chains; its clone size is not meaningful. J is TRBJ2-5 and V is TRBV12-3 or TRBV12-4; 15 nucleotides match TRBD2. The CDR3 has 16 residues. The V segment lost 7 bases and the J segment 4 bases; nucleotides outside the gene matches: 7. The CDR3 loop reads CASKPGLAGGGETQYF. The CDR3 nucleotides read TGTGCCAGCAAACCGGGACTAGCGGGGGGAGGAGAGACCCAGTACTTC.

This clonotype was seen a few times. With the library built for alpha chains, this beta chain is off target and its frequency is not meaningful. The genes are TRBV28 and TRBJ2-7; weak D call: TRBD1 (6 bases). V lost 3 bases and J 2 bases, leaving 20 bases between the germline ends. Germline V gene sequence: CDR1 MDHEN, CDR2 SYDVKM. The CDR3 has 17 amino acids. The CDR3 nucleotides are TGTGCCAGCAGTTTTCCCCCGGGACACTCAAAGGCCTACGAGCAGTACTTC. This encodes CASSFPPGHSKAYEQYF.

Notes on this clonotype: This beta chain is a stray sequence in a library constructed for alpha chains; its clone size is not meaningful. This chain links TRBV7-6 with TRBJ2-1; TRBD1 or TRBD2 may be the D gene (5 bases each). The germline V gene has CDR1 SGHVS and CDR2 FNYEAQ. This CDR3 contains 16 residues. Trimming stripped 0 bases from V and 8 bases from J, with 17 bases between. The DNA for the CDR3 is TGTGCCAGCAGCTTAGCCCCTGTAGATCGGGGCCATGAGCAGTTCTTC. It yields the protein CASSLAPVDRGHEQFF.